What follows are 23 T cell receptor beta chains derived from one specimen sequenced in a study of blood T cell repertoires in COVID-19. Profiled with immunoSEQ multiplex PCR; TCRdb holds only in-frame clones, not every one. Of some 170,000 clones listed, more than 75% are singletons. The sequencing input was peripheral blood. All receptors come from a man in his forties with acute or convalescent COVID-19.

V and J are TRBV5-1 and TRBJ1-1, with TRBD1 as a possible D gene (6 bases). CDR1 and CDR2 (germline): SGHRS, YFSETQ. The V end lost 2 bases, the J end lost 6 bases, and 20 bases lay between the germline ends. The CDR3 runs to 16 residues. Here the CDR3 DNA reads TGCGCCAGCAGCTTTAGGCTCCCAGGGGACGGGTCTGAAGCTTTCTTT. Protein: CASSFRLPGDGSEAFF.

This clone has more than one count but fewer than ten. V and J are TRBV5-4 and TRBJ1-1; TRBD1 matches at 7 bases. Unmatched junction bases numbered 10, after V lost 4 bases and J lost 1 base. CDR1 is SGHNT, CDR2 YYREEE, per germline (reference sequence). The CDR3 length is 16 residues. CDR3 in DNA: TGTGCCAGCAGCCCCCCCGAGGGGACAGCGAACACTGAAGCTTTCTTT. Translating it yields CASSPPEGTANTEAFF.

This chain joins TRBV4-2 and TRBJ2-3; 8 nucleotides match TRBD2. The CDR3 is 16 amino acids. With V trimmed by 0 bases and J by 4 bases, 6 bases remained unmatched. Germline-derived CDR1 and CDR2 are LGHNA and YNFKEQ. The CDR3 coding sequence is TGTGCCAGCAGCCAAGATCTCGGGGGGGCTGCAGATACGCAGTATTTT. Translated: CASSQDLGGAADTQYF.

Only a few counts were recorded for this clone. This chain links TRBV7-2 with TRBJ2-2; 8 nucleotides agree with TRBD2. The germline V gene encodes CDR1 SGHTA and CDR2 FQGNSA. V lost 5 bases to trimming and J lost 2 bases; unmatched junction nucleotides: 7. The CDR3 is 16 amino acids. The CDR3 sequence is CASSLRGGSNTGELFF. CDR3 bases: TGTGCCAGCAGCCTCCGGGGGGGTAGTAACACCGGGGAGCTGTTTTTT.

The V call is TRBV18, the J call TRBJ2-7; 7 bases fit TRBD1. Germline V gene sequence: CDR1 KGHSH, CDR2 LQKENI. V was clipped by 3 bases and J by 0 bases; unmatched bases: 2. The CDR3 consists of 14 residues. CDR3 region: CASSPRQGSYEQYF. DNA of the CDR3: TGTGCCAGCTCACCCCGACAGGGCTCCTACGAGCAGTACTTC.

This clone was seen once. V gene TRBV6-1 combines with J gene TRBJ1-2; D perhaps matches TRBD1 (5 bases). Germline V CDR1 and CDR2: MNHNS, SASEGT. The length of the CDR3 is 14 residues. The V end was cut by 2 bases, the J end by 2 bases, with 9 bases between. The CDR3 bases are TGTGCCAGCAGTGAAAACGACAGAAACTATGGCTACACCTTC. As protein: CASSENDRNYGYTF.

The V gene is TRBV10-1, the J gene TRBJ2-7, with D possibly TRBD2 on 6 matching bases. The V gene's germline CDR1 is WNHNN and CDR2 SYGVQD (reference sequence). The ends were cut back, 8 bases at V and 4 bases at J, with 12 bases in the middle. This CDR3 is built from 12 residues. The CDR3 here is CASGRRGYEQYF. DNA for the CDR3: TGCGCCAGCGGGAGGCGCGGGTACGAGCAGTACTTC.

V gene TRBV2 combines with J gene TRBJ1-2; D is possibly TRBD1 (5 bases). Trimming removed 4 bases at V and 5 bases at J, with 17 bases between. CDR1 is SNHLY, CDR2 FYNNEI, per germline. The CDR3 has 15 residues. The CDR3 DNA reads TGTGCCAGCAGTGCGTCCCTGGACATTGCGTATGGCTACACCTTC. Amino acids: CASSASLDIAYGYTF.

The rearrangement links TRBV5-1 to TRBJ1-5, with D possibly matching TRBD1 (5 bases). The CDR3 runs 15 residues. Trimming pared 0 bases from V and 3 bases from J, leaving 10 bases between. CDR1 SGHRS and CDR2 YFSETQ come from the germline V gene. The CDR3 sequence: CASSLAGGDNQPQHF. CDR3 DNA sequence: TGCGCCAGCAGCTTGGCCGGGGGGGACAATCAGCCCCAGCATTTT.

This chain uses TRBV7-3 with TRBJ1-2, with a weak D call TRBD1 (6 bases). Looked up from germline, CDR1 is SGHTA and CDR2 is FQGTGA. V lost 4 bases, J lost 7 bases, and 13 bases lay in between. The CDR3 is made up of 13 amino acids. Here the CDR3 reads CASSSGQGFGYTF. The CDR3, as DNA: TGTGCCAGCAGCTCCGGTCAGGGGTTTGGCTACACCTTC.

The chain links TRBV3-1 (or the pseudogene TRBV3-2) to TRBJ1-2, with D unclear. V lost 4 bases, J lost 3 bases, and 9 bases lay in between. The CDR3 sequence is 13 residues long. Germline V gives CDR1 LGHDT, CDR2 YNNKEL (reference sequence). CDR3 in amino acids: CASSPIGDYGYTF. CDR3 DNA: TGTGCCAGCAGCCCAATAGGAGACTATGGCTACACCTTC.

Only a few counts were recorded for this clone. V and J are TRBV11-1 and TRBJ1-1; no reliable D call. The CDR3 spans 16 residues. The V gene lost 3 bases and the J gene lost 0 bases, with 14 bases spanning the gap. Germline V gene lookup returns CDR1 SGHAT and CDR2 FQDESV (reference sequence). CDR3 residues: CASSFGPAGMNTEAFF. The CDR3 DNA reads TGTGCCAGCAGCTTCGGTCCTGCGGGAATGAACACTGAAGCTTTCTTT.

Details on this clone: Other DNA variants within this sample encode the same CDR3. The chain recombines TRBV5-1 with TRBJ2-5; TRBD2 matches at 7 bases. V was pared by 4 bases and J by 1 base, with 1 base of the junction left unmatched. The germline CDR1 and CDR2 sequences are SGHRS and YFSETQ. This CDR3 is built from 13 residues. As DNA, the CDR3 is TGCGCCAGCAGCCCGGGGGGCCAAGAGACCCAGTACTTC. Residues: CASSPGGQETQYF.

The chain carries TRBV5-4 and TRBJ2-3; TRBD2 matches at 10 bases. The ends lost 8 bases at V and 3 bases at J; junction bases unmatched: 6. This CDR3 contains 14 residues. CDR1 SGHNT and CDR2 YYREEE come from the germline V gene (reference sequence). CDR3 sequence: CASTTTSGTDTQYF. The CDR3 DNA reads TGTGCCAGTACAACGACTAGCGGGACAGATACGCAGTATTTT. The whole variable domain, remainder taken from reference TRBV5-4 and TRBJ2-3, is ETGVTQSPTHLIKTRGQQVTLRCSSQSGHNTVSWYQQALGQGPQFIFQYYREEENGRGNFPPRFSGLQFPNYSSELNVNALELDDSALYLCASTTTSGTDTQYFGPGTRLTVL.

This chain connects TRBV2 to TRBJ2-7; maybe TRBD1 (7 bases). Germline-derived CDR1 and CDR2 are SNHLY and FYNNEI. V lost 3 bases and J 5 bases, leaving 17 bases between the germline ends. This CDR3 is built from 15 residues. The CDR3 reads CASSDPEGAGDEQYF. The CDR3 DNA reads TGTGCCAGCAGTGACCCGGAGGGGGCCGGGGACGAGCAGTACTTC.

The rearrangement joins TRBV2 to TRBJ2-5; D is perhaps TRBD1 (5 bases). Germline loops: CDR1 SNHLY, CDR2 FYNNEI. The CDR3 is made up of 14 amino acids. The germline V and J ends were trimmed by 2 bases and 9 bases, with 16 bases remaining between them. The CDR3 is CASSERGSGRAQYF. In DNA form, the CDR3 reads TGTGCCAGCAGTGAAAGGGGATCTGGACGGGCCCAGTACTTC.

CDR3 nucleotide sequence: TGTGCCAGCAGCTCCCGGGACAGCGCCCTCGGGTATGGCTACACCTTC. Residues: CASSSRDSALGYGYTF. The chain has TRBV5-8 and TRBJ1-2; 7 bases match TRBD1. CDR3 length: 16 residues. Unmatched junction bases numbered 13, after V lost 3 bases and J lost 5 bases. CDR1 is SGHTS, CDR2 YDEGEE, per germline.

V and J are TRBV30 and TRBJ2-7; weak D call: TRBD1 (6 bases). V shed 5 bases and J shed 2 bases, with 16 bases lying between them. CDR3 length: 14 amino acids. Germline lookup yields CDR1 GTSNPN and CDR2 SVGIG (reference sequence). The CDR3 bases are TGTGCCTGGGGGCCGGGACACCAAACCTACGAGCAGTACTTC. It specifies CAWGPGHQTYEQYF.

V and J are TRBV5-1 and TRBJ2-1; 11 bases align to TRBD1. Germline V gene sequence: CDR1 SGHRS, CDR2 YFSETQ. This CDR3 contains 15 residues. Germline trimming cut 4 bases from V and 1 base from J; bases unmatched to any gene: 1. Here the CDR3 DNA reads TGCGCCAGCAGCGGGACAGGGGGGTCCTACAATGAGCAGTTCTTC. Translating it yields CASSGTGGSYNEQFF.

The chain combines TRBV5-1 with TRBJ1-2; TRBD1 matches 9 bases. Trimming took 1 base from V and 4 from J; bases not matched to a gene: 14. This CDR3 region has 18 residues. The germline gives CDR1 SGHRS, CDR2 YFSETQ. The CDR3 region is CASSLSLGQGAGSYGYTF. CDR3 coding DNA: TGCGCCAGCAGCTTGTCTTTGGGACAGGGCGCCGGTAGCTATGGCTACACCTTC.

This clone occurred once. This sequence joins TRBV10-3 and TRBJ1-2; weak D call: TRBD1 (6 bases). In germline, CDR1 is ENHRY, CDR2 SYGVKD. This CDR3 region has 12 residues. Trimming pared 10 bases from V and 4 bases from J, leaving 13 bases between. CDR3 in amino acids: CATGKDSYGYTF. CDR3 coding DNA: TGTGCCACCGGAAAGGACAGCTATGGCTACACCTTC.

The chain carries TRBV5-6 and TRBJ2-7, with a tentative D call TRBD1 (8 bases). Germline assignment: CDR1 SGHDT and CDR2 YYEEEE. The CDR3 sequence is 15 residues long. Trimming shortened V by 4 bases and J by 0 bases, and 14 bases separated the two germline ends. The CDR3 DNA sequence: TGTGCCAGCAGCCCAGCGGGACAGGTCTCCTACGAGCAGTACTTC. Translating gives CASSPAGQVSYEQYF. Based on the CDR3 plus reference TRBV5-6 and TRBJ2-7, the full variable domain is DAGVTQSPTHLIKTRGQQVTLRCSPKSGHDTVSWYQQALGQGPQFIFQYYEEEERQRGNFPDRFSGHQFPNYSSELNVNALLLGDSALYLCASSPAGQVSYEQYFGPGTRLTVT.

This clone is classed as medium-sized. The J gene is TRBJ1-2, the V gene TRBV5-6, with 8 bases lining up with TRBD1. Germline V gene lookup returns CDR1 SGHDT and CDR2 YYEEEE. J was trimmed by 8 bases and V by 4 bases; bases with no gene match: 13. The CDR3 extends over 15 amino acids. The chain's CDR3 is CASSHWKDRGRGYTF. As DNA, the CDR3 is TGTGCCAGCAGCCATTGGAAAGACAGGGGTCGAGGCTACACCTTC.